Following are 19 T cell receptor beta chains from one sample sequenced in a study of beta chain features in type 1 diabetes. Expressed TCRB transcripts were sequenced because the entire RNA isolate underwent reverse transcription. TCRdb keeps only in-frame clones here, not all; method: immunoSEQ multiplex PCR. The table shows around 13,000 clones, with over 40% occurring only once. Sequenced input: stem cell memory CD4+ T cells from blood. These receptors were taken from a man between 18 and 35 years old in good health.

This clone has only one observation. V gene TRBV5-1 combines with J gene TRBJ1-2; D is perhaps TRBD1 (5 bases). Germline CDR1 reads SGHRS; CDR2 reads YFSETQ. The CDR3 length is 14 residues. Trimming took off 2 bases at V and 8 bases at J, with 16 bases between the two ends. The CDR3 coding sequence is TGCGCCAGCAGCTTTCTGGAGGGGAGAGACGGCTACACCTTC. Protein sequence: CASSFLEGRDGYTF. Drawing the rest from reference TRBV5-1 and TRBJ1-2, the complete variable domain is KAGVTQTPRYLIKTRGQQVTLSCSPISGHRSVSWYQQTPGQGLQFLFEYFSETQRNKGNFPGRFSGRQFSNSRSEMNVSTLELGDSALYLCASSFLEGRDGYTFGSGTRLTVV.

The rearrangement joins TRBV7-2 to TRBJ1-5; TRBD1 agrees at 7 bases. This CDR3 has 13 amino acids. Germline-derived CDR1 and CDR2 are SGHTA and FQGNSA. Trimming removed 5 bases from V and 4 bases from J; junction bases left unmatched: 2. CDR3 in DNA: TGTGCCAGCAGCGCGGGACAGAATCAGCCCCAGCATTTT. Translating gives CASSAGQNQPQHF.

This chain joins TRBV30 and TRBJ1-1; D is ambiguous. V lost 4 bases to trimming and J lost 0 bases, with 9 bases between them. The germline V gene has CDR1 GTSNPN and CDR2 SVGIG (reference sequence). This CDR3 is 13 amino acids long. The CDR3 DNA sequence: TGTGCCTGGACAGGACTTCTGAACACTGAAGCTTTCTTT. It codes for CAWTGLLNTEAFF.

The chain is built from TRBV18 and TRBJ1-5; D perhaps matches TRBD1 (5 bases). Germline lookup yields CDR1 KGHSH and CDR2 LQKENI. Deletions cut 3 bases from V and 4 bases from J, with 7 bases between. This CDR3 contains 13 residues. CDR3 in DNA: TGTGCCAGCTCACCGACAGAAAATCAGCCCCAGCATTTT. Protein sequence: CASSPTENQPQHF.

This clone was observed once. V gene TRBV4-1 combines with J gene TRBJ1-5, with unresolved D. Germline V gene sequence: CDR1 MGHRA, CDR2 YSYEKL. The CDR3 consists of 15 residues. V shed 0 bases and J shed 2 bases, with 8 bases lying between them. DNA for the CDR3: TGCGCCAGCAGCCAAGAGGGCCCTCGCAATCAGCCCCAGCATTTT. As protein: CASSQEGPRNQPQHF.

The J gene is TRBJ2-5, the V gene TRBV14; TRBD2 aligns across 9 bases. Germline V gene sequence: CDR1 SGHDN, CDR2 FVKESK. V dropped 0 bases and J dropped 0; count of bases not matched to a gene: 5. CDR3 length equals 17 residues. The CDR3 loop is CASSQESVAGDQETQYF. The CDR3, as DNA: TGTGCCAGCAGCCAAGAATCGGTAGCGGGGGACCAAGAGACCCAGTACTTC.

Only a few counts were recorded for this clone. The chain combines TRBV5-1 with TRBJ1-6; the match to TRBD1 covers 8 bases. Germline V CDR1 and CDR2: SGHRS, YFSETQ. The CDR3 spans 16 residues. J gave up 7 bases and V 4 bases, and 10 bases lay outside the gene matches. In DNA, the CDR3 is TGCGCCAGCAGCCCGGGGACAGGTGACGGAAATTCACCCCTCCACTTT. Amino acids: CASSPGTGDGNSPLHF.

This clone was seen a few times. This chain links TRBV28 with TRBJ2-7; TRBD1 might be the D (5 bases). The germline V gene has CDR1 MDHEN and CDR2 SYDVKM. This CDR3 has 11 amino acids. Trimming took off 3 bases at V and 8 bases at J, with 8 bases between the two ends. The CDR3 region has the DNA TGTGCCAGCAGTTTTCCAGGGCAGCAGTACTTC. This translates into CASSFPGQQYF.

This clone showed up just a few times. The chain uses TRBV2 and TRBJ1-5; weak D call: TRBD1 (5 bases). The CDR3 has 19 amino acids. Germline CDR1 is SNHLY and CDR2 is FYNNEI. The ends were cut back, 3 bases at V and 0 bases at J, with 21 bases in the middle. The CDR3 here is CASSDSRDLRIYSNQPQHF. CDR3 bases: TGTGCCAGCAGTGATTCGCGGGACCTTCGGATCTATAGCAATCAGCCCCAGCATTTT. The full variable domain, with the rest looked up from reference TRBV2 and TRBJ1-5, is EPEVTQTPSHQVTQMGQEVILRCVPISNHLYFYWYRQILGQKVEFLVSFYNNEISEKSEIFDDQFSVERPDGSNFTLKIRSTKLEDSAMYFCASSDSRDLRIYSNQPQHFGDGTRLSIL.

Only a few counts were recorded for this clone. The chain has TRBV7-2 and TRBJ2-3; 10 bases line up with TRBD2. Trimming at V came to 2 bases and at J to 0 bases, leaving 5 bases not matched to a gene. The CDR3 spans 17 residues. Germline CDR1 reads SGHTA; CDR2 reads FQGNSA. CDR3 sequence reads: CASSLMLAGVSTDTQYF. Here the CDR3 DNA reads TGTGCCAGCAGCTTAATGCTAGCGGGGGTTAGCACAGATACGCAGTATTTT.

This chain links TRBV19 with TRBJ2-7; TRBD2 might be the D (6 bases). V was pared by 1 base and J by 3 bases, with 16 bases between. CDR1 and CDR2 from the germline V gene are LNHDA and SQIVND (reference sequence). This CDR3 is 16 amino acids long. The CDR3 loop reads CASSIGPGERIYEQYF. CDR3 sequence (DNA): TGTGCCAGTAGTATAGGTCCGGGGGAACGAATCTACGAGCAGTACTTC.

The rearrangement uses TRBV5-4 and TRBJ2-7; 8 bases fit TRBD2. The CDR3 has 14 amino acids. The V gene's germline CDR1 is SGHNT and CDR2 YYREEE (reference sequence). The V gene end was trimmed by 3 bases and the J gene end by 1 base; junction bases not matched to a gene: 3. The CDR3 DNA reads as TGTGCCAGCAGCTATAGCGGGGTATCCTACGAGCAGTACTTC. The encoded protein is CASSYSGVSYEQYF.

V is TRBV19 and J is TRBJ2-3; 10 bases are shared with TRBD2. From germline, CDR1 is LNHDA and CDR2 SQIVND (reference sequence). The CDR3 is made up of 14 amino acids. The junction had 5 bases not matched to a gene; V was cut back by 7 bases and J by 4 bases. Here the CDR3 reads CASTGTSVADTQYF. The CDR3 DNA follows: TGTGCCAGTACTGGGACTAGCGTCGCAGATACGCAGTATTTT.

This chain uses TRBV28 with TRBJ2-7; the D gene is possibly TRBD1 (6 bases). The V gene's germline CDR1 is MDHEN and CDR2 SYDVKM. The ends were cut back, 7 bases at V and 3 bases at J, with 22 bases in the middle. The CDR3 has 16 amino acids. CDR3 DNA sequence: TGTGCCAGCATTGGGTCGAGCAGGGGAGTGGACTACGAGCAGTACTTC. Amino acid sequence: CASIGSSRGVDYEQYF.

The V and J genes are TRBV10-3 and TRBJ2-1, with 8 bases that match TRBD2. The length of the CDR3 is 17 residues. The V and J ends lost 0 bases and 3 bases, in that order; junction bases with no gene match: 7. Germline V CDR1 and CDR2: ENHRY, SYGVKD. The CDR3 DNA is TGTGCCATCAGTGAGTCGACGGGGGGGCGAGGCTACAATGAGCAGTTCTTC. Its protein product is CAISESTGGRGYNEQFF.

The J gene is TRBJ1-2, the V gene TRBV19; no reliable D call. This CDR3 has 13 amino acids. CDR1 is LNHDA and CDR2 is SQIVND in the germline V gene (reference sequence). V dropped 2 bases and J dropped 8 bases, with 12 bases sitting between them. This chain's CDR3 is CASSIMGSRGYTF. CDR3 DNA sequence: TGTGCCAGTAGTATAATGGGTTCGCGGGGCTACACCTTC.

This clone came up a few times. The chain joins TRBV6-5 to TRBJ2-7; 10 bases align to TRBD1. V lost 2 bases to trimming and J lost 5 bases; unmatched junction nucleotides: 6. Per germline, CDR1 MNHEY and CDR2 SVGAGI. This CDR3 is built from 15 residues. Written as DNA, the CDR3 is TGTGCCAGCAGTTACACCGGGACAGGGGAAAACGAGCAGTACTTC. It specifies CASSYTGTGENEQYF.

This clone appeared a few times. CDR3: CASSSFSTGSNEKLFF. The DNA for the CDR3 is TGTGCCAGCAGCTCCTTTTCTACGGGATCTAATGAAAAACTGTTTTTT. The chain recombines TRBV7-9 with TRBJ1-4; D is uncertain. This CDR3 region has 16 residues. Germline V gene sequence: CDR1 SEHNR, CDR2 FQNEAQ (reference sequence). V was clipped by 4 bases and J by 3 bases, with 15 bases between them. The variable domain in full, completed from reference TRBV7-9 and TRBJ1-4, reads DTGVSQNPRHKITKRGQNVTFRCDPISEHNRLYWYRQTLGQGPEFLTYFQNEAQLEKSRLLSDRFSAERPKGSFSTLEIQRTEQGDSAMYLCASSSFSTGSNEKLFFGSGTQLSVL.

V gene TRBV5-5 combines with J gene TRBJ2-7, with a possible D match to TRBD1 (6 bases). Germline CDR1 is SGHKS and CDR2 is YYEKEE (reference sequence). This CDR3 spans 14 amino acids. The V end was cut by 7 bases, the J end by 7 bases, with 21 bases between. CDR3 DNA sequence: TGTGCCAGCGCTTCGGGACAAACTACGGGTGAGCAGTACTTC. Amino acids: CASASGQTTGEQYF.